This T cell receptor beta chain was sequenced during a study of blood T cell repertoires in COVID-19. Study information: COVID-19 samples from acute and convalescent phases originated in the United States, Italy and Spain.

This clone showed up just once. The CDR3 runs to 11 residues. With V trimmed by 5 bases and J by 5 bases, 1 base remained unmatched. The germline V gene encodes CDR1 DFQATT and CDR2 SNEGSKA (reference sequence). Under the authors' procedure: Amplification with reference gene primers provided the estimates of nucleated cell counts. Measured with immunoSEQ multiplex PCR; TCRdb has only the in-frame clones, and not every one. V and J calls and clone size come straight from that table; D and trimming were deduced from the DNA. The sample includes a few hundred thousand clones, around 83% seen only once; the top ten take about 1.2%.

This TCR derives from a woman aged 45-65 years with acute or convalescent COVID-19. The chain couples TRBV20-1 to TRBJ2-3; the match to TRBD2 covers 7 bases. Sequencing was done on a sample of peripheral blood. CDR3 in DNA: TGCAGTGCTGGGGGGGTAGATACGCAGTATTTT. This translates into CSAGGVDTQYF.